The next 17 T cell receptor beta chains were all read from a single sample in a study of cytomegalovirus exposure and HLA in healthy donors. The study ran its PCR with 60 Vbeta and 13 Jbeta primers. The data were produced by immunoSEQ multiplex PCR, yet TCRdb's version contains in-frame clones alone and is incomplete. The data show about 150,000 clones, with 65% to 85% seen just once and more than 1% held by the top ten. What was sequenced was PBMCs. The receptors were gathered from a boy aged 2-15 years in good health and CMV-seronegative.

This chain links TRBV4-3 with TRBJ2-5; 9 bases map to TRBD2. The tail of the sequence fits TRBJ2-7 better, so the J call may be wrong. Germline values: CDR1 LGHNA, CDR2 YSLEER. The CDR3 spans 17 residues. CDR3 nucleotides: TGCGCCAGCAGCCAAGGGGCGGCTAGCGGGGATAACTACGAGCAGTACTTC. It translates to CASSQGAASGDNYEQYF.

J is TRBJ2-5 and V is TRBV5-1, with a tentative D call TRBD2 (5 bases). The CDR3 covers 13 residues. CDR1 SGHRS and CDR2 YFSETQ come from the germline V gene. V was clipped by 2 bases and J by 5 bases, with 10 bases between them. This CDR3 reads CASSFLEGETQYF. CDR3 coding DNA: TGCGCCAGCAGCTTTCTAGAGGGTGAGACCCAGTACTTC.

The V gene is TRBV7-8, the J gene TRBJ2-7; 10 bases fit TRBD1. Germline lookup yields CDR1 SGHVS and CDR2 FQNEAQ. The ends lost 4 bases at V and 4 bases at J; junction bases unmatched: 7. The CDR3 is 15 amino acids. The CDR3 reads CASSSIRDRGYEQYV. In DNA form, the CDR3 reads TGTGCCAGCAGCTCAATCCGGGACAGGGGTTACGAGCAGTACGTC.

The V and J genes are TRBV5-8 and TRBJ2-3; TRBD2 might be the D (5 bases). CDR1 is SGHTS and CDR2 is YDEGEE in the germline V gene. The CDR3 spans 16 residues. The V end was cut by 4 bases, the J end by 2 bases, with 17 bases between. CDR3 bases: TGTGCCAGCAGCCATGGACTGGCCCCCCTCACAGATACGCAGTATTTT. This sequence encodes CASSHGLAPLTDTQYF.

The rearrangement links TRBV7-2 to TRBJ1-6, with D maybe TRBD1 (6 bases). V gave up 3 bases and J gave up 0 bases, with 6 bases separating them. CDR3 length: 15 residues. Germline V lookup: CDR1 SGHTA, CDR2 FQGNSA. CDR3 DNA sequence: TGTGCCAGCAGCTTGGACAGCTCCTATAATTCACCCCTCCACTTT. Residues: CASSLDSSYNSPLHF.

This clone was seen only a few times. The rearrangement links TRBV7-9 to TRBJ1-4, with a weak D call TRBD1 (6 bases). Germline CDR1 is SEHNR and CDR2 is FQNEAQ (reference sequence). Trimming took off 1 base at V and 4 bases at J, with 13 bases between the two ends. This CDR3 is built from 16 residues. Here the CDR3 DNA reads TGTGCCAGCAGCTTAGGGGACATGGGACGTAATGAAAAACTGTTTTTT. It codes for CASSLGDMGRNEKLFF.

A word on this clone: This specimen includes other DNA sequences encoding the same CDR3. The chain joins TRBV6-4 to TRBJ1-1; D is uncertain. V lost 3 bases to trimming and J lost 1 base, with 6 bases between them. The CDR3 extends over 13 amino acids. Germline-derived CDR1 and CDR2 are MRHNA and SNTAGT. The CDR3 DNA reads TGTGCCAGCAGTGAAGGAGAGAACACTGAAGCTTTCTTT. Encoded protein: CASSEGENTEAFF.

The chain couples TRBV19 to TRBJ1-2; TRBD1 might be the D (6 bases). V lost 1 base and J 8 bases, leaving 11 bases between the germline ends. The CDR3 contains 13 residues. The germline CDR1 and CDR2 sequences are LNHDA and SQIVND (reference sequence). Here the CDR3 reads CASSIVAGDGYTF. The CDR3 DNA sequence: TGTGCCAGTAGTATAGTAGCAGGGGACGGCTACACCTTC.

The CDR3 DNA follows: TGTGCCAGCAGGGAGGACAGGTCAGGGACCCAGTACTTC. Its translation is CASREDRSGTQYF. The V call is TRBV25-1, the J call TRBJ2-5, with 7 bases that match TRBD1. The CDR3 is 13 amino acids. Germline V CDR1 and CDR2: MGHDK, SYGVNS. J lost 7 bases, V lost 6 bases, and 8 bases had no gene match. The full variable domain, in which reference TRBV25-1 and TRBJ2-5 provide the parts outside the CDR3, is EADIYQTPRYLVIGTGKKITLECSQTMGHDKMYWYQQDPGMELHLIHYSYGVNSTEKGDLSSESTVSRIRTEHFPLTLESARPSHTSQYLCASREDRSGTQYFGPGTRLLVL.

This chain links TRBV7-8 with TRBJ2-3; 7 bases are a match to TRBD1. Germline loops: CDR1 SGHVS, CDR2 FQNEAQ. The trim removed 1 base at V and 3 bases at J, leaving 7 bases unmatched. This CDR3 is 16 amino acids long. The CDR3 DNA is TGTGCCAGCAGCTTAGAAACAGGGGAGAGGACAGATACGCAGTATTTT. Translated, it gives CASSLETGERTDTQYF.

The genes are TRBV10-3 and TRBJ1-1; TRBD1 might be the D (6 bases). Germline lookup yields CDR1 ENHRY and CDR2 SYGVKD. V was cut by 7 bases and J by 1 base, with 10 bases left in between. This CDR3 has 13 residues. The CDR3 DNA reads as TGTGCCATCAACGGACAGCAGAACACTGAAGCTTTCTTT. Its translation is CAINGQQNTEAFF.

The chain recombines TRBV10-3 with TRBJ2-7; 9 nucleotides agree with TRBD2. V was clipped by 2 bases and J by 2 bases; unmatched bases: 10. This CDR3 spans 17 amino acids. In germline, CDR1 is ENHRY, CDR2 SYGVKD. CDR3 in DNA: TGTGCCATCAGTGAGCCCCTATCTAGCGGGACGACCTACGAGCAGTACTTC. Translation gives CAISEPLSSGTTYEQYF.

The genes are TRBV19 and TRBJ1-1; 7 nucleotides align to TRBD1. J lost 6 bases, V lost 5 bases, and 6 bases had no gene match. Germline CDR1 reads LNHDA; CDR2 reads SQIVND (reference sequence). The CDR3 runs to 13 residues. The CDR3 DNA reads TGTGCCAGTAGTGAAAGGGGGCGGGCTGAAGCTTTCTTT. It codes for CASSERGRAEAFF.

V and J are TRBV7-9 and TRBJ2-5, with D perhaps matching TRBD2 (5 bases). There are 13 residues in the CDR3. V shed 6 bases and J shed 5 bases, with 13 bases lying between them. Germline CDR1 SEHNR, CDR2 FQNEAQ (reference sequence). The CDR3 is CASRFNGEETQYF. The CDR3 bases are TGTGCCAGCAGATTTAATGGGGAGGAGACCCAGTACTTC.

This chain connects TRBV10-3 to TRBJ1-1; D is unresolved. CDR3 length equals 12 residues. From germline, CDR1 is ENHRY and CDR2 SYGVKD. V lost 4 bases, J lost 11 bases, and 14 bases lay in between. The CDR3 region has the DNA TGTGCCATCAGTGGATCGCGTCTGGAGGCTTTCTTT. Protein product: CAISGSRLEAFF.

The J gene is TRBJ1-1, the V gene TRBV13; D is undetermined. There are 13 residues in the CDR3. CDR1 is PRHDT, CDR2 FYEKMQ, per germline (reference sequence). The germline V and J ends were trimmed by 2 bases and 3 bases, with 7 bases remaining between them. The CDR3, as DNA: TGTGCCAGCAGCTTAAACGAGTACACTGAAGCTTTCTTT. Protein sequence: CASSLNEYTEAFF.

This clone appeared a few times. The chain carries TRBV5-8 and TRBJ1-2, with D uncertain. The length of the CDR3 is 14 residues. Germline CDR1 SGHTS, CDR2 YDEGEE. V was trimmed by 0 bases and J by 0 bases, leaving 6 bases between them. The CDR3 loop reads CASSLAPANYGYTF. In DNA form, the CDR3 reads TGTGCCAGCAGCTTGGCCCCGGCTAACTATGGCTACACCTTC.